What follows are 12 T cell receptor beta chains derived from one specimen sequenced in a study of blood T cell repertoires in COVID-19. Data came from immunoSEQ multiplex PCR; TCRdb stores just in-frame clones and leaves some out. The table shows roughly 500,000 clones, with around nine tenths occurring only once. The specimen was PBMCs or T cells enriched from blood (not recorded which). The source is a woman aged 35 to 49 who had recovered from COVID-19.

Comment on this clone: A junction boundary mismatches the germline segment, possibly from a read error. This chain uses TRBV5-4 with TRBJ1-4; possibly TRBD1 for D (6 bases). Germline loops: CDR1 SGHNT, CDR2 YYREEE (reference sequence). This CDR3 contains 15 residues. The CDR3 loop is CASSLSGTTNEKLFF. The DNA for the CDR3 is TGTGCCAGCAGCTTGTCAGGGACAACGAATGAAAAACTGTTTTTT.

The chain combines TRBV5-1 with TRBJ2-2, with a tentative D call TRBD2 (6 bases). The V and J ends lost 4 bases and 6 bases respectively, with 16 bases between them. Germline values: CDR1 SGHRS, CDR2 YFSETQ. The CDR3 length is 15 residues. CDR3 loop: CASSLRGAPSGELFF. The DNA of the CDR3 is TGCGCCAGCAGCCTCCGCGGGGCCCCATCCGGGGAGCTGTTTTTT.

This sequence joins TRBV30 and TRBJ1-4; D gene uncertain. V shed 5 bases and J shed 6 bases, with 7 bases lying between them. Germline lookup yields CDR1 GTSNPN and CDR2 SVGIG (reference sequence). The CDR3 has 11 residues. The CDR3 is CAWGGYEKLFF. The CDR3 DNA is TGTGCCTGGGGCGGTTATGAAAAACTGTTTTTT.

This chain links TRBV25-1 with TRBJ2-3, with TRBD2 matching 13 bases. The V and J ends lost 4 bases and 8 bases, in that order; junction bases with no gene match: 9. The CDR3 consists of 16 residues. Germline CDR1 is MGHDK and CDR2 is SYGVNS. The chain's CDR3 is CASSGGTSGARGTQYF. In nucleotides, the CDR3 is TGTGCCAGCAGTGGAGGGACTAGCGGGGCCCGGGGTACGCAGTATTTT.

The chain links TRBV19 to TRBJ1-1; the D is unclear. CDR1 and CDR2 from the germline V gene are LNHDA and SQIVND (reference sequence). This CDR3 region has 13 residues. The V and J ends lost 8 bases and 4 bases respectively, with 14 bases between them. CDR3 region: CASGLDSGTEAFF. The DNA of the CDR3 is TGTGCCAGTGGACTGGATTCGGGCACTGAAGCTTTCTTT.

This chain joins TRBV27 and TRBJ1-1; the D gene is possibly TRBD1 (6 bases). This CDR3 has 14 amino acids. The V gene lost 0 bases and the J gene lost 6 bases, with 11 bases spanning the gap. Germline assignment: CDR1 MNHEY and CDR2 SMNVEV (reference sequence). The CDR3: CASSLSLQGPEAFF. CDR3 DNA: TGTGCCAGCAGTTTATCGTTACAGGGCCCTGAAGCTTTCTTT.

J is TRBJ2-5 and V is TRBV9, with D possibly matching TRBD1 (6 bases). The CDR3 covers 15 residues. V dropped 0 bases and J dropped 4 bases, with 13 bases sitting between them. The germline V gene has CDR1 SGDLS and CDR2 YYNGEE. The CDR3 is CASSVAQGRGETQYF. The CDR3 DNA reads as TGTGCCAGCAGCGTAGCCCAGGGGAGAGGAGAGACCCAGTACTTC.

The rearrangement joins TRBV10-3 to TRBJ2-1; 12 positions agree with TRBD2. CDR3 length equals 16 residues. Per the germline V gene, CDR1 is ENHRY and CDR2 is SYGVKD. With 5 bases clipped from V and 3 bases from J, the junction kept 5 bases outside the gene matches. CDR3 residues: CAISSTSGSFYNEQFF. The CDR3 coding sequence is TGTGCCATCAGTTCGACTAGCGGGAGTTTCTACAATGAGCAGTTCTTC.

The chain recombines TRBV6-4 with TRBJ1-2; D uncertain. The germline CDR1 and CDR2 sequences are MRHNA and SNTAGT. The CDR3 runs 13 residues. V was pared by 4 bases and J by 4 bases, with 10 bases between. This CDR3 reads CASSGPGLYGYTF. The CDR3 DNA follows: TGTGCCAGCAGTGGTCCAGGCCTCTATGGCTACACCTTC.

The chain couples TRBV4-3 to TRBJ1-4; D might be TRBD1 (6 bases). This CDR3 has 18 residues. Per the germline V gene, CDR1 is LGHNA and CDR2 is YSLEER. The V end was cut by 0 bases, the J end by 0 bases, with 14 bases between. The CDR3 coding sequence is TGCGCCAGCAGCCAAGATCAGGACAGACTTGCAACTAATGAAAAACTGTTTTTT. This gives the protein CASSQDQDRLATNEKLFF.

The V call is TRBV6-5, the J call TRBJ1-5; D not resolved. V was clipped by 7 bases and J by 6 bases, with 16 bases between them. CDR3 length: 14 residues. Germline-derived CDR1 and CDR2 are MNHEY and SVGAGI. CDR3 coding DNA: TGTGCCAGCACTTCTGGCAGTGCTGGTCAGCCCCAGCATTTT. This codes for CASTSGSAGQPQHF.

The gene calls are TRBV11-2 and TRBJ2-7; 9 nucleotides match TRBD1. Looked up from germline, CDR1 is SGHAT and CDR2 is FQNNGV. The junction had 3 bases not matched to a gene; V was cut back by 5 bases and J by 1 base. CDR3 size: 14 residues. CDR3 in amino acids: CASSRGQGSYEQYF. CDR3 coding DNA: TGTGCCAGCAGCCGCGGACAGGGGTCCTACGAGCAGTACTTC. Combining the CDR3 with reference TRBV11-2 and TRBJ2-7 gives the whole variable domain EAGVAQSPRYKIIEKRQSVAFWCNPISGHATLYWYQQILGQGPKLLIQFQNNGVVDDSQLPKDRFSAERLKGVDSTLKIQPAKLEDSAVYLCASSRGQGSYEQYFGPGTRLTVT.